The present entry profiles one T cell receptor beta chain with its context. A much larger clone differs from this one at a single base, so this may be a read error. This record comes from a study of CD8 T cells in ankylosing spondylitis. CDR1 and CDR2 from the germline V gene are SEHNR and FQNEAQ (reference sequence). There are 15 residues in the CDR3. TCRdb re-analysed the 5' RACE reads in MiXCR, keeping a single row per CDR3 protein. The sample records about 130,000 distinct CDR3 sequences, about 7.3% being singletons. This TCR was sampled from a female donor with ankylosing spondylitis or in good health (not recorded which). Sequenced sample: blood, either unsorted or a sorted T cell fraction (not recorded which). The V gene is TRBV7-9, the J gene TRBJ1-4; 7 positions agree with TRBD1. For the CDR3, the DNA is TGTGTCAGCAGCTACGTCAGGGGGTCTAGTGAAAAACTGTTTTTT. Translation: CVSSYVRGSSEKLFF.